This TCR beta chain was recorded in a study of T cell responses to AZD1222 COVID-19 vaccine. Concerning this clone: Its antigen is undetermined.

Whole-study findings and limits: CD4 TCRs covered the whole spike, strongest at regions 160-218 and 743-854. White British ancestry dominated among donors, who included more females, and clonal diversity was possibly underestimated. Repertoire sampling was restricted to post-peak T cell response timepoints.

TCRdb keeps only in-frame clones here, not all; method: immunoSEQ multiplex PCR. The repertoire holds fewer than 110,000 clones, with about 90% as singletons. The CDR3 runs 12 residues. Germline V lookup: CDR1 SEHNR, CDR2 FQNEAQ (reference sequence). V gave up 0 bases and J gave up 6 bases, with 5 bases separating them. The sequence came from an adult in good health. The source was peripheral blood, collected on day 0 of AZD1222 vaccination. This sequence joins TRBV7-9 and TRBJ1-2; no reliable D call. The CDR3 spells CASSLALHGYTF. Written as DNA, the CDR3 is TGTGCCAGCAGCTTAGCGTTGCATGGCTACACCTTC.